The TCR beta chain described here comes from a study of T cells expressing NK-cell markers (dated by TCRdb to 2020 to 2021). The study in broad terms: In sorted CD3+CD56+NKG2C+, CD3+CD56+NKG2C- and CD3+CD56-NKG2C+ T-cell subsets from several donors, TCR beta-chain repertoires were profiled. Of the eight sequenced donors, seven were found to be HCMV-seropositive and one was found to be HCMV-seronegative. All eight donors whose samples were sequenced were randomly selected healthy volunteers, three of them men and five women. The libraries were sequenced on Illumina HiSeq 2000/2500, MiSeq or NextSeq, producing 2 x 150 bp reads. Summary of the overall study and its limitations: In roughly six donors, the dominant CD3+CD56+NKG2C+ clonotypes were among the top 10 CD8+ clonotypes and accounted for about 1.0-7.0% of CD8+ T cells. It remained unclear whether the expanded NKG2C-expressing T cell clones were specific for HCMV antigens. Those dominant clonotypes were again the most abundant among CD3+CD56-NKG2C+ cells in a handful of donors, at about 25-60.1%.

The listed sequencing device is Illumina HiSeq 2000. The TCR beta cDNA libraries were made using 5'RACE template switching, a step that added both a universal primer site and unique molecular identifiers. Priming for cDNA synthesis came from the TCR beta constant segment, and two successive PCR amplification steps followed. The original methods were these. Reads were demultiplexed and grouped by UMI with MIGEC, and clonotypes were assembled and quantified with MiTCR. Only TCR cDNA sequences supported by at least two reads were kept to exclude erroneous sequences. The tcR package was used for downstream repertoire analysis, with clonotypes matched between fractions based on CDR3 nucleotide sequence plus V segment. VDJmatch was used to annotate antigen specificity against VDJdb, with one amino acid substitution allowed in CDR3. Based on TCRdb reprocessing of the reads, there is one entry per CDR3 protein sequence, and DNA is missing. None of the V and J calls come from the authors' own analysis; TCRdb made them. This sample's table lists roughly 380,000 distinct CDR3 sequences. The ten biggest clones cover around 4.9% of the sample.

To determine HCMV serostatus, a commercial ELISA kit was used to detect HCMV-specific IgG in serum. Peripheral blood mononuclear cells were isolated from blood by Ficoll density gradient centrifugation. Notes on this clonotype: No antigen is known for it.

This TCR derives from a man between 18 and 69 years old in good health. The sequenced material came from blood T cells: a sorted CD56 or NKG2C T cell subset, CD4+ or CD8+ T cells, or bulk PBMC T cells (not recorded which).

The CDR3 is CSAILLKETQYF. Rearrangement joined TRBV20-1 to TRBJ2-5. The CDR3, cysteine through phenylalanine, is 12 amino acids long. Only the protein is available. In the germline V gene (reference sequence), CDR1 corresponds to DFQATT and CDR2 to SNEGSKA.